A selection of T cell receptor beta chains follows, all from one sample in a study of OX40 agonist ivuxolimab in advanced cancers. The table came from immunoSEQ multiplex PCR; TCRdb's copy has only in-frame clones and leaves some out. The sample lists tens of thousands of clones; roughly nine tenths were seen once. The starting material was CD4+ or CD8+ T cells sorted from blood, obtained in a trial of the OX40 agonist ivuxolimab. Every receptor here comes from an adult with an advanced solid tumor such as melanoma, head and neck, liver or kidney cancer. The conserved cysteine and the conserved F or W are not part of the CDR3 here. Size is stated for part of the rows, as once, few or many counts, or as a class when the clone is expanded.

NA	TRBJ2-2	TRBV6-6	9	ASRITGELF
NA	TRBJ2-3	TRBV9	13	ASSPRTSGGDTQY
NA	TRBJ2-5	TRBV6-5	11	ASSLGLQETQY
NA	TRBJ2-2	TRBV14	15	ASSQDLPNSNTGELF
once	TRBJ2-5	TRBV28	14	ASSLSPLAGRETQY
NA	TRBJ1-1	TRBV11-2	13	ASSLRSGQNTEAF
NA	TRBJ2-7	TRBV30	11	AWRRMTAYEQY
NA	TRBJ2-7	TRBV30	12	AWSAMLSTGEQY
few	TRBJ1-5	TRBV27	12	ASTPSYSNQPQH
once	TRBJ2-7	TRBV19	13	ASSMVAEGSYEQY
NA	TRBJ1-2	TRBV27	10	ASTSGGGGYT
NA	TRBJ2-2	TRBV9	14	ASSLGQGHGTGELF
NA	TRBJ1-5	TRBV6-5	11	ASSSNRDQPQH
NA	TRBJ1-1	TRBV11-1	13	ASSASFPRDTEAF
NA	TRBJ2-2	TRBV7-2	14	ASSRRTGLDTGELF
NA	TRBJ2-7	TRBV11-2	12	ASSLSRLAGEQY
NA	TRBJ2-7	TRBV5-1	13	ASSLGAGGHYEQY
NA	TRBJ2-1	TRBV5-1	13	ASNSGTAGPDEQF
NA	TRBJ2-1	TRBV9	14	ASSASAGLGYNEQF
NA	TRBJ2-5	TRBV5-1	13	ASSYPQGDQETQY
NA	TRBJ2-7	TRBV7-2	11	ASSLEQGGEQY
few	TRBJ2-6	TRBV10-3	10	ATSTGANVLT
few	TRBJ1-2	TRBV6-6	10	ASSRSDYGYT
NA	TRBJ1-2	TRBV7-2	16	ASSFPPTGRGINYGYT
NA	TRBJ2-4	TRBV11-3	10	ASSVDGNIQY
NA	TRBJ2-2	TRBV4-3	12	ASSQGWATGELF
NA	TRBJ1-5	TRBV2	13	ASSEKGQVWQPQH
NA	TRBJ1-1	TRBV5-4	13	ASSRPGQPNTEAF
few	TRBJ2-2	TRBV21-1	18	ASSKALSGSSGRDTGELF
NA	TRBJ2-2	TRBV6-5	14	ASSYQDRGGTGELF
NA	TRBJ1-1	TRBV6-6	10	ASGKRYTEAF
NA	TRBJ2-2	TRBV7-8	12	ASSTISSTGELF
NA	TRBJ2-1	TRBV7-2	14	ASRPSLAGGPNEQF
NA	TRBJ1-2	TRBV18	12	ASSPPSTGVGYT
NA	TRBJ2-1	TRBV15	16	ATSRDYPGLAGYNEQF
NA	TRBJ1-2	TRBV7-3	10	ASSLTGEGYT
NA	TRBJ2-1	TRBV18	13	ASSLTGLSYNEQF
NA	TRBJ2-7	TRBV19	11	ASSPIPSYEQY
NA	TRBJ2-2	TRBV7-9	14	ASSFRQGLVTGELF
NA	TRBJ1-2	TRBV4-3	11	ASSYRGLDGYT
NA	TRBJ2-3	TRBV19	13	ASSIDRASSDTQY
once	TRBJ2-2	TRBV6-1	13	ASIKTGDNTGELF
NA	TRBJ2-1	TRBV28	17	ASSFLSLRLQTQGNEQF
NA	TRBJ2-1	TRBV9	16	ASSVEGSFSFLHNEQF
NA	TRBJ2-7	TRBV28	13	ASSSPSVVPYEQY
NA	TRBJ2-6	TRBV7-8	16	ASSLGLAEISGANVLT
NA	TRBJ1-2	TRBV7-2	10	ASSPPNYGYT
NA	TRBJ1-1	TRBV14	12	ASKSGHLNTEAF
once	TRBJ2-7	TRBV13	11	ASSRDRAYEQY
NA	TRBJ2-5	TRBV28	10	ASSSSTWAQY
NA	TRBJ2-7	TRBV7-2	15	ASSLGGRGRQWDEQY
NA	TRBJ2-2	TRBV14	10	ASSQIAGELF
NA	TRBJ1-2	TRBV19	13	ASIAGGNSNYGYT
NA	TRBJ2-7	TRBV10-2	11	ASRGFGTYEQY
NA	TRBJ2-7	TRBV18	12	ASSPQGASYEQY
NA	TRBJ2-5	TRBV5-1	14	ASSHEPTGSSQTQY
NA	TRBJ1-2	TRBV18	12	ASSTIQGAYGYT
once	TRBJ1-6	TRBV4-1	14	ASSSTGRVGNSPLH
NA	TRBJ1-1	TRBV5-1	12	ASSLRDDNTEAF